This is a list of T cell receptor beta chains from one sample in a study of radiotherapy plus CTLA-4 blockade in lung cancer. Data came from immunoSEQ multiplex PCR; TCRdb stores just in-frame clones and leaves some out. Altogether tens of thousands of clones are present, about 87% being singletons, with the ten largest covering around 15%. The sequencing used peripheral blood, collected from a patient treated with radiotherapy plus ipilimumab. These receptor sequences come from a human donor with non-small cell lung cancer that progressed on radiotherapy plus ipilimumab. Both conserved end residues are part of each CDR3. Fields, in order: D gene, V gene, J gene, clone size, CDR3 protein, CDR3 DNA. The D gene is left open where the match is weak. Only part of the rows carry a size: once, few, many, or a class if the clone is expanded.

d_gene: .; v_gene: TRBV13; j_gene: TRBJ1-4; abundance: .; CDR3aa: CASSFSGDGINEKLFF; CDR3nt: TGTGCCAGCAGCTTTAGTGGGGACGGCATTAATGAAAAACTGTTTTTT
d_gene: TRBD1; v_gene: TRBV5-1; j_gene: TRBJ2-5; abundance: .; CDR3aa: CASSEDPGQGGQTQYF; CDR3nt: TGCGCCAGCAGCGAAGACCCGGGACAGGGCGGACAGACCCAGTACTTC
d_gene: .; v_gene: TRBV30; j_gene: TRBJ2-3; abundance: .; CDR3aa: CAWSSTDTQYF; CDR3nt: TGTGCCTGGAGTTCGACAGATACGCAGTATTTT
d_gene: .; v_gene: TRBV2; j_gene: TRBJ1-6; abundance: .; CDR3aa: CATWEGYSYNSPLHF; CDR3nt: TGTGCCACGTGGGAGGGCTACTCCTATAATTCACCCCTCCACTTT
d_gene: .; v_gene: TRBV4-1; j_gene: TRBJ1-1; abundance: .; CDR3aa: CASSQDWEREAFF; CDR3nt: TGCGCCAGCAGCCAAGATTGGGAGCGGGAAGCTTTCTTT
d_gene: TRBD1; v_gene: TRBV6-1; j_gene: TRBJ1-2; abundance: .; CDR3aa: CASRSDRGWGYTF; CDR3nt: TGTGCCAGCAGATCGGACAGGGGCTGGGGCTACACCTTC
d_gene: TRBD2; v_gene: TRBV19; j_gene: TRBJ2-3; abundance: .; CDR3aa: CASSRGLGREGRADTQYF; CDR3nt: TGTGCCAGTAGTAGGGGCCTCGGGCGGGAGGGCAGGGCAGATACGCAGTATTTT
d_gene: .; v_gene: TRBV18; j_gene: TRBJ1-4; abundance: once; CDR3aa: CASSLGGNLSNEKLFF; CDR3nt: TGTGCCAGCTCACTCGGGGGGAACCTGTCTAATGAAAAACTGTTTTTT
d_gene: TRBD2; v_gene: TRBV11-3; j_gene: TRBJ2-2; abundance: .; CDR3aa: CASSLLAGVTGELFF; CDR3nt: TGTGCCAGCAGCTTATTAGCGGGAGTTACCGGGGAGCTGTTTTTT
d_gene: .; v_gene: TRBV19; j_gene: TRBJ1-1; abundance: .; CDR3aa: CASSMQGNTEAFF; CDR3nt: TGTGCCAGTAGTATGCAGGGGAACACTGAAGCTTTCTTT
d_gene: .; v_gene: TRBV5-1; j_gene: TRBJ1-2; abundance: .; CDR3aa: CASSSGTPPYGYTF; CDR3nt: TGCGCCAGCAGCTCCGGGACCCCACCTTATGGCTACACCTTC
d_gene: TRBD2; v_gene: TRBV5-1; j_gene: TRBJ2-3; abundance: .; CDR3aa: CASSIRDYLRDTQYF; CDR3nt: TGCGCCAGCAGCATCCGGGACTACCTACGAGATACGCAGTATTTT
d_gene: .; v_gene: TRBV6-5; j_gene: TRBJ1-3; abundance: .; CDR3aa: CASRKPGIGNTIYF; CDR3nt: TGTGCCAGCAGAAAACCGGGAATTGGAAACACCATATATTTT
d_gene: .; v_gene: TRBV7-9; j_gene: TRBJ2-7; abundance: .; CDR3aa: CASSPEYEQYF; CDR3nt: TGTGCCAGCAGCCCAGAATACGAGCAGTACTTC
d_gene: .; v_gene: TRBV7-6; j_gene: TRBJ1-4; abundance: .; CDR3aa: CASSLGVNEKLFF; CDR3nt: TGTGCCAGCAGCTTAGGGGTGAATGAAAAACTGTTTTTT
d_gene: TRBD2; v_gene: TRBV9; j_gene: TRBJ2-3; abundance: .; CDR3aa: CASSVNSGNVLTQYF; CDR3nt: TGTGCCAGCAGCGTAAACAGCGGGAACGTCCTGACGCAGTATTTT